The 21 T cell receptor beta chains below come from one sample, sequenced in a study of vaccination and CD4 T cells after COVID-19. These TCRs' antigens remain unknown. Treatment defined: roughly 10-day PBMC culture with coronavirus spike peptide pools or control peptides (ViraFEST assay). The Oncomine TCR Beta short-read assay was applied to DNA of cultured CD4+ T cells. TCRdb ran MiXCR on the PCR reads and lists one entry per CDR3 protein. The data hold several thousand distinct CDR3 sequences, with about 30% observed a single time. The sequenced material came from CD4+ T cells from blood, cultured in vitro. All receptors derive from a human donor who had recovered from COVID-19.

In the case of this clonotype: A read error is possible here, since a much larger clone lies one base away. This rearrangement joins TRBV5-1 to TRBJ1-5; D gene unclear. Deletions cut 3 bases from V and 4 bases from J, with 8 bases between. CDR3 size: 13 residues. Germline V CDR1 and CDR2: SGHRS, YFSETQ. CDR3 nucleotides: TGCGCCAGCAGCTCGAACGGGAATCAGCCCCAGCATTTT. Its translation is CASSSNGNQPQHF.

This chain joins TRBV7-2 and TRBJ1-5; D not certain. V was pared by 1 base and J by 7 bases, with 11 bases between. In germline, CDR1 is SGHTA, CDR2 FQGNSA. This CDR3 spans 14 amino acids. CDR3 nucleotide sequence: TGTGCCAGCAGCTTAGGGACGGACGGGCAGCCCCAGCATTTT. This sequence encodes CASSLGTDGQPQHF. The variable domain in full, completed from reference TRBV7-2 and TRBJ1-5, reads GAGVSQSPSNKVTEKGKDVELRCDPISGHTALYWYRQSLGQGLEFLIYFQGNSAPDKSGLPSDRFSAERTGGSVSTLTIQRTQQEDSAVYLCASSLGTDGQPQHFGDGTRLSIL.

J is TRBJ1-4 and V is TRBV6-5; TRBD1 aligns across 8 bases. CDR1 and CDR2 from the germline V gene are MNHEY and SVGAGI. The trim removed 2 bases at V and 8 bases at J, leaving 7 bases unmatched. This CDR3 has 15 amino acids. CDR3 nucleotides: TGTGCCAGCAGTTACCCAGGACAGGGCCCGGAAAAACTGTTTTTT. Translation gives CASSYPGQGPEKLFF.

The chain has TRBV18 and TRBJ2-7, with TRBD1 matching over 11 bases. Trimming removed 4 bases from V and 5 bases from J; junction bases left unmatched: 4. The CDR3 has 14 residues. Looked up from germline, CDR1 is KGHSH and CDR2 is LQKENI. The CDR3 DNA reads as TGTGCCAGCTCACTCGGGACAGGGGGGGACGAGCAGTACTTC. It codes for CASSLGTGGDEQYF.

The count of this clonotype is one. With a much larger clone just one base away, this may be a read error. The chain's CDR3 is CASSGGTSGVYNEQFF. The CDR3 DNA reads as TGTGCCAGTAGTGGGGGGACTAGCGGGGTCTACAATGAGCAGTTCTTC. The chain recombines TRBV19 with TRBJ2-1; 13 bases fit TRBD2. CDR1 is LNHDA and CDR2 is SQIVND in the germline V gene (reference sequence). CDR3 length equals 16 residues. J was trimmed by 3 bases and V by 5 bases; bases with no gene match: 4.

V is TRBV5-4 and J is TRBJ2-1; D possibly matches TRBD1 or TRBD2 (5 bases each). The germline V and J ends were trimmed by 3 bases and 4 bases, with 14 bases remaining between them. This CDR3 is 15 amino acids long. CDR1 is SGHNT and CDR2 is YYREEE in the germline V gene (reference sequence). The CDR3 DNA reads as TGTGCCAGCAGCTCGCGTAGGGACCAATACAATGAGCAGTTCTTC. This codes for CASSSRRDQYNEQFF. The full variable domain, with the rest looked up from reference TRBV5-4 and TRBJ2-1, is ETGVTQSPTHLIKTRGQQVTLRCSSQSGHNTVSWYQQALGQGPQFIFQYYREEENGRGNFPPRFSGLQFPNYSSELNVNALELDDSALYLCASSSRRDQYNEQFFGPGTRLTVL.

J is TRBJ2-1 and V is TRBV11-2; TRBD1 might be the D (6 bases). This CDR3 contains 15 residues. The V gene lost 2 bases and the J gene lost 8 bases, with 16 bases spanning the gap. From germline, CDR1 is SGHAT and CDR2 FQNNGV. The CDR3 protein is CASSLIFRGLDEQFF. The CDR3 DNA is TGTGCCAGCAGCTTAATTTTCAGGGGTCTAGATGAGCAGTTCTTC. The variable domain in full, with the rest retrieved from reference TRBV11-2 and TRBJ2-1, is EAGVAQSPRYKIIEKRQSVAFWCNPISGHATLYWYQQILGQGPKLLIQFQNNGVVDDSQLPKDRFSAERLKGVDSTLKIQPAKLEDSAVYLCASSLIFRGLDEQFFGPGTRLTVL.

This clonotype was seen more than once but under ten times. The J gene is TRBJ1-2, the V gene TRBV15, with unresolved D. CDR1 LNHNV and CDR2 YYDKDF come from the germline V gene (reference sequence). Trimming left V 5 bases short and J 6 bases short, with 7 bases between. The CDR3 covers 11 residues. In DNA, the CDR3 is TGTGCCACCAGCTATGAACATGGCTACACCTTC. Its protein is CATSYEHGYTF.

In this sample, this clonotype turned up a few times. The chain has TRBV7-6 and TRBJ2-5; D is possibly TRBD1 or TRBD2 (5 bases each). Germline CDR1 and CDR2: SGHVS and FNYEAQ. Trimming took 3 bases from V and 3 from J, leaving 14 bases between them. CDR3 length equals 15 residues. The CDR3 sequence: CASSLPSGHKETQYF. Written as DNA, the CDR3 is TGTGCCAGCAGCTTGCCCTCGGGGCACAAAGAGACCCAGTACTTC. Filled out from reference TRBV7-6 and TRBJ2-5, the complete variable domain reads GAGVSQSPRYKVTKRGQDVALRCDPISGHVSLYWYRQALGQGPEFLTYFNYEAQQDKSGLPNDRFSAERPEGSISTLTIQRTEQRDSAMYRCASSLPSGHKETQYFGPGTRLLVL.

The V gene is TRBV2, the J gene TRBJ1-1, with 7 bases aligning to TRBD1. V gave up 2 bases and J gave up 1 base; unmatched junction bases: 7. From germline, CDR1 is SNHLY and CDR2 FYNNEI. This CDR3 contains 16 residues. CDR3 coding DNA: TGTGCCAGCAGTGAACTCAGGGGGGCACAGAACACTGAAGCTTTCTTT. Its translation: CASSELRGAQNTEAFF.

This clonotype was counted only a few times. V gene TRBV19 combines with J gene TRBJ1-5, with D possibly being TRBD1 (6 bases). V lost 6 bases, J lost 8 bases, and 17 bases lay in between. CDR1 and CDR2 (germline): LNHDA, SQIVND (reference sequence). The CDR3 is made up of 14 amino acids. CDR3 sequence (DNA): TGTGCCAGTAGATTTACAGGGAGGGAAGAGCCCCAGCATTTT. It yields the protein CASRFTGREEPQHF.

This clonotype occurred once. The junction departs from the called germline gene at one end, perhaps through a read error. The chain recombines TRBV20-1 with TRBJ2-7, with TRBD1 matching 8 bases. This CDR3 comprises 14 residues. Germline loops: CDR1 DFQATT, CDR2 SNEGSKA (reference sequence). This CDR3 is CGAREPGGFYEQYF. The CDR3 DNA is TGCGGTGCTAGAGAACCAGGGGGCTTCTACGAGCAGTACTTC.

The V and J genes are TRBV10-3 and TRBJ1-4; D gene uncertain. CDR1 ENHRY and CDR2 SYGVKD come from the germline V gene. The CDR3 is 12 amino acids. Trimming cost V 2 bases and J 8 bases, with 6 bases left between them. As DNA, the CDR3 is TGTGCCATCAGTGAGGGTGTGGAAAAACTGTTTTTT. Translating gives CAISEGVEKLFF.

J is TRBJ2-3 and V is TRBV11-3; TRBD1 aligns across 7 bases. V lost 1 base to trimming and J lost 3 bases; unmatched junction nucleotides: 7. CDR3 size: 16 residues. Germline-derived CDR1 and CDR2 are SGHNT and YENEEA. The CDR3 sequence is CASSLGDRVRTDTQYF. The CDR3 bases are TGTGCCAGCAGCTTAGGTGACAGGGTTAGGACAGATACGCAGTATTTT.

The gene calls are TRBV9 and TRBJ2-5, with D tentatively TRBD2 (6 bases). The CDR3 totals 13 residues. Between the trimmed V and J ends, which lost 3 bases and 1 base, there was a span of 7 bases. Germline V lookup: CDR1 SGDLS, CDR2 YYNGEE. The CDR3 sequence: CASSGSGQETQYF. The CDR3 region has the DNA TGTGCCAGCAGCGGTAGCGGCCAAGAGACCCAGTACTTC.

This clonotype has more than one count but fewer than ten. This chain uses TRBV5-1 with TRBJ2-5; D is unresolved. The CDR3 covers 13 residues. Germline CDR1 SGHRS, CDR2 YFSETQ. Between the trimmed V and J ends, which lost 2 bases and 1 base, there was a span of 6 bases. CDR3 loop: CASSFNTQETQYF. Written as DNA, the CDR3 is TGCGCCAGCAGCTTCAACACCCAAGAGACCCAGTACTTC.

The chain carries TRBV30 and TRBJ1-2, with 10 bases aligning to TRBD1. This CDR3 comprises 14 residues. Germline V lookup: CDR1 GTSNPN, CDR2 SVGIG (reference sequence). V trimming: 2 bases; J trimming: 5 bases; junction bases outside the gene matches: 5. The CDR3 reads CAWSWGQGRYGYTF. As DNA, the CDR3 is TGTGCCTGGAGTTGGGGACAGGGGAGATATGGCTACACCTTC.

This clonotype has a handful of counts. This chain links TRBV20-1 with TRBJ2-1; 12 bases are shared with TRBD2. With V trimmed by 3 bases and J by 2 bases, 5 bases remained unmatched. The CDR3 runs to 16 residues. The germline gives CDR1 DFQATT, CDR2 SNEGSKA (reference sequence). For the CDR3, the DNA is TGCAGTGCTAGCCCCCTAGCGGGGGGGGCCTACAATGAGCAGTTCTTC. The encoded protein is CSASPLAGGAYNEQFF.

The chain employs TRBV7-2 and TRBJ2-1; weak D call: TRBD2 (6 bases). The V end was cut by 2 bases, the J end by 4 bases, with 12 bases between. The CDR3 has 15 amino acids. CDR1 and CDR2 from the germline V gene are SGHTA and FQGNSA. CDR3 coding DNA: TGTGCCAGCAGCTTAAGTAGCGGTTATTACAATGAGCAGTTCTTC. As protein: CASSLSSGYYNEQFF. Combining the CDR3 with reference TRBV7-2 and TRBJ2-1 gives the whole variable domain GAGVSQSPSNKVTEKGKDVELRCDPISGHTALYWYRQSLGQGLEFLIYFQGNSAPDKSGLPSDRFSAERTGGSVSTLTIQRTQQEDSAVYLCASSLSSGYYNEQFFGPGTRLTVL.

This sequence joins TRBV6-1 and TRBJ2-4; 9 bases are a match to TRBD2. The germline gives CDR1 MNHNS, CDR2 SASEGT. This CDR3 comprises 13 residues. The V segment lost 6 bases and the J segment 7 bases; nucleotides outside the gene matches: 4. The DNA of the CDR3 is TGTGCCAGCAGGGCGGGAGGGGGTAACATTCAGTACTTC. It codes for CASRAGGGNIQYF.

The rearrangement uses TRBV18 and TRBJ2-7; TRBD2 matches at 7 bases. Germline V CDR1 and CDR2: KGHSH, LQKENI. The CDR3 extends over 15 amino acids. The V and J ends lost 2 bases and 3 bases, in that order; junction bases with no gene match: 7. CDR3 region: CASSPGPGDYYEQYF. The CDR3 DNA reads as TGTGCCAGCTCACCAGGGCCCGGGGACTACTACGAGCAGTACTTC.